The 26 T cell receptor beta chains below were found in one sample sequenced in a study of cytomegalovirus exposure and HLA in healthy donors. The PCR employed 60 Vbeta primers together with 13 Jbeta primers. Repertoires were generated with immunoSEQ multiplex PCR, while TCRdb's copy carries only in-frame clones and drops some. The data hold about 150,000 clones, with about 85% observed a single time. Sequenced sample: PBMCs. The receptors stem from a woman between 18 and 29 years old in good health and CMV-seronegative.

J is TRBJ1-3 and V is TRBV5-1; 9 bases agree with TRBD1. The CDR3 length is 15 residues. Germline V CDR1 and CDR2: SGHRS, YFSETQ. Trimming cost V 4 bases and J 3 bases; bases outside gene matches: 5. The CDR3 region has the DNA TGCGCCAGCAGCCCGGGGGACAGGGATGGAAACACCATATATTTT. Protein sequence: CASSPGDRDGNTIYF.

The V call is TRBV7-8, the J call TRBJ2-7; TRBD1 might be the D (6 bases). Trimming stripped 4 bases from V and 5 bases from J, with 21 bases between. From germline, CDR1 is SGHVS and CDR2 FQNEAQ. The CDR3 is 16 amino acids. CDR3 sequence: CASSSGHLGANDEQYF. CDR3 coding DNA: TGTGCCAGCAGCTCGGGTCATTTGGGGGCAAACGACGAGCAGTACTTC.

The V and J genes are TRBV7-2 and TRBJ2-3, with TRBD1 identical over 9 bases. Germline-derived CDR1 and CDR2 are SGHTA and FQGNSA. This CDR3 comprises 16 residues. After removal of 5 bases from V and 2 bases from J, the junction contained 8 bases not matched to a gene. The CDR3 sequence is CASSQDRDRVTDTQYF. The CDR3 nucleotides are TGTGCCAGCAGCCAAGACCGGGACAGGGTCACAGATACGCAGTATTTT.

This chain joins TRBV25-1 and TRBJ2-3; 8 bases are shared with TRBD2. CDR1 is MGHDK, CDR2 SYGVNS, per germline. Trimming at V came to 0 bases and at J to 4 bases, leaving 6 bases not matched to a gene. The CDR3 sequence is 16 residues long. The DNA of the CDR3 is TGTGCCAGCAGTGAATACCTGTTAGCGGGGCCAGATACGCAGTATTTT. Translation gives CASSEYLLAGPDTQYF. Full variable domain (missing parts from reference TRBV25-1 and TRBJ2-3): EADIYQTPRYLVIGTGKKITLECSQTMGHDKMYWYQQDPGMELHLIHYSYGVNSTEKGDLSSESTVSRIRTEHFPLTLESARPSHTSQYLCASSEYLLAGPDTQYFGPGTRLTVL.

V gene TRBV19 combines with J gene TRBJ1-4, with TRBD1 as a possible D gene (6 bases). Trimming cost V 8 bases and J 7 bases, with 20 bases left between them. Germline V gene lookup returns CDR1 LNHDA and CDR2 SQIVND (reference sequence). This CDR3 is built from 15 residues. CDR3 bases: TGTGCCAGTTCCCCGAGGGGGAGTGTGCGTGAAAAACTGTTTTTT. This gives the protein CASSPRGSVREKLFF.

This rearrangement joins TRBV28 to TRBJ2-1; weak D call: TRBD2 (5 bases). Germline V gene sequence: CDR1 MDHEN, CDR2 SYDVKM. The CDR3 runs 12 residues. The V gene lost 3 bases and the J gene lost 10 bases, with 10 bases spanning the gap. The CDR3 region is CASSLGEEEQFF. Written as DNA, the CDR3 is TGTGCCAGCAGTTTGGGAGAGGAAGAGCAGTTCTTC.

The J gene is TRBJ1-2, the V gene TRBV4-2; D unclear. Trimming took 0 bases from V and 8 from J, leaving 22 bases between them. Germline CDR1 and CDR2: LGHNA and YNFKEQ. The CDR3 sequence is 17 residues long. The CDR3 is CASSQDVSSGFLKGYTF. Written as DNA, the CDR3 is TGTGCCAGCAGCCAAGATGTTTCATCGGGATTCCTTAAAGGCTACACCTTC.

As for this clone: Other DNA sequences from this sample encode an identical CDR3 as well. This chain uses TRBV10-3 with TRBJ2-7; D gene unclear. Trimming stripped 3 bases from V and 1 base from J, with 7 bases between. Germline CDR1 ENHRY, CDR2 SYGVKD. This CDR3 contains 13 residues. CDR3 amino acids: CAISDTSSYEQYF. The CDR3 DNA follows: TGTGCCATCAGTGATACAAGTTCCTACGAGCAGTACTTC.

Of note for this clone: This specimen includes other DNA sequences encoding the same CDR3. CDR3 nucleotide sequence: TGTGCCAGCAGTCTCGGACTTGCCTACGAGCAGTACTTC. As protein: CASSLGLAYEQYF. The rearrangement links TRBV27 to TRBJ2-7; tentatively, D is TRBD2 (5 bases). V dropped 5 bases and J dropped 2 bases, with 10 bases sitting between them. The CDR3 runs 13 residues. Germline-derived CDR1 and CDR2 are MNHEY and SMNVEV (reference sequence).

The J gene is TRBJ1-1, the V gene TRBV6-5, with no clear D. Trimming removed 4 bases from V and 10 bases from J, with 13 bases in between. The germline gives CDR1 MNHEY, CDR2 SVGAGI. CDR3 length: 12 amino acids. The CDR3 DNA reads as TGTGCCAGCAGTTCCGAGGGCGGTCGAGCTTTCTTT. It encodes CASSSEGGRAFF.

The CDR3 DNA reads TGCGCCAGCAGCTTTGTAAGGGGAGGGGGAGATACGCAGTATTTT. Translating gives CASSFVRGGGDTQYF. The V call is TRBV5-1, the J call TRBJ2-3; possible D gene TRBD2, 7 bases. Trimming removed 2 bases at V and 5 bases at J, with 15 bases between. CDR3 length: 15 amino acids. Germline CDR1 and CDR2: SGHRS and YFSETQ.

This chain links TRBV9 with TRBJ2-1, with 8 nucleotides matching TRBD2. The CDR3 is made up of 16 amino acids. V shed 0 bases and J 5 bases; nucleotides not matched to a gene: 7. Germline CDR1 and CDR2: SGDLS and YYNGEE. The CDR3 DNA reads TGTGCCAGCAGCGTAGGGGCGGGAGGTTATAACAATGAGCAGTTCTTC. Translated, it gives CASSVGAGGYNNEQFF.

This rearrangement joins TRBV7-9 to TRBJ2-1; 8 positions agree with TRBD1. V trimming: 5 bases; J trimming: 3 bases; junction bases outside the gene matches: 6. The CDR3 is 15 amino acids. The germline gives CDR1 SEHNR, CDR2 FQNEAQ (reference sequence). For the CDR3, the DNA is TGTGCCAGCAGCCTGCGGACAGGGCGCTACAATGAGCAGTTCTTC. Encoded protein: CASSLRTGRYNEQFF.

This chain uses TRBV2 with TRBJ1-4; tentative D call: TRBD1 (5 bases). In germline, CDR1 is SNHLY, CDR2 FYNNEI. V was pared by 6 bases and J by 1 base, with 9 bases between. The CDR3 loop spans 14 amino acids. The CDR3 DNA sequence: TGTGCCAGCAGCTGGGGGGAAACTAATGAAAAACTGTTTTTT. This sequence encodes CASSWGETNEKLFF.

V and J are TRBV7-9 and TRBJ2-2, with no clear D. This CDR3 spans 14 amino acids. The V gene lost 5 bases and the J gene lost 6 bases, with 13 bases spanning the gap. CDR1 and CDR2 (germline): SEHNR, FQNEAQ (reference sequence). The CDR3 DNA sequence: TGTGCCAGCAGCCCTCCCCTTTCCGCCGGGGAGCTGTTTTTT. Translating gives CASSPPLSAGELFF. The full variable domain, rest sourced from reference TRBV7-9 and TRBJ2-2, is DTGVSQNPRHKITKRGQNVTFRCDPISEHNRLYWYRQTLGQGPEFLTYFQNEAQLEKSRLLSDRFSAERPKGSFSTLEIQRTEQGDSAMYLCASSPPLSAGELFFGEGSRLTVL.

This clone has just a few counts. The V call is TRBV28, the J call TRBJ2-7; D is perhaps TRBD2 (5 bases). The CDR3 sequence is 11 residues long. V was cut by 10 bases and J by 6 bases, with 13 bases left in between. CDR1 is MDHEN and CDR2 is SYDVKM in the germline V gene. In DNA, the CDR3 is TGTGCCATCCCGAGGGAGAGCGAGCAGTACTTC. Translating it yields CAIPRESEQYF.

This clone was found once. CDR3 nucleotides: TGTGCCAGCAGCTTGAACACTGGAAACACCATATATTTT. Its translation is CASSLNTGNTIYF. The V gene is TRBV5-4, the J gene TRBJ1-3; D gene unclear. The V and J ends lost 1 base and 2 bases respectively, with 4 bases between them. The V gene's germline CDR1 is SGHNT and CDR2 YYREEE (reference sequence). This CDR3 is built from 13 residues.

V and J are TRBV27 and TRBJ2-7; a weak D match, TRBD2 (5 bases). Trimming took off 5 bases at V and 2 bases at J, with 13 bases between the two ends. The germline gives CDR1 MNHEY, CDR2 SMNVEV (reference sequence). The CDR3 runs 14 residues. Written as DNA, the CDR3 is TGTGCCAGCAGTCCCCGGGAAGCGGCCTACGAGCAGTACTTC. Encoded protein: CASSPREAAYEQYF.

This sequence joins TRBV28 and TRBJ2-7; TRBD2 matches 11 bases. CDR1 is MDHEN, CDR2 SYDVKM, per germline. The CDR3 runs 14 residues. Trimming took 8 bases from V and 5 from J; bases not matched to a gene: 8. CDR3 sequence (DNA): TGTGCCAGCGATCGACCGGGACTAGCGGACGAGCAGTACTTC. Amino acid sequence: CASDRPGLADEQYF.

V is TRBV6-5 and J is TRBJ2-7, with D uncertain. The germline gives CDR1 MNHEY, CDR2 SVGAGI. Trimming cost V 8 bases and J 0 bases, with 8 bases left between them. The CDR3 has 12 residues. The CDR3 DNA is TGTGCCAGCTTCCGGAGCTCCTACGAGCAGTACTTC. Its translation is CASFRSSYEQYF.

This clone appeared once. The chain is built from TRBV19 and TRBJ1-5; the D gene is possibly TRBD1 (5 bases). The CDR3 spans 14 residues. Trimming cost V 5 bases and J 0 bases, with 8 bases left between them. In germline, CDR1 is LNHDA, CDR2 SQIVND (reference sequence). The CDR3, as DNA: TGTGCCAGTAGTCGACAGTATAGCAATCAGCCCCAGCATTTT. Encoded protein: CASSRQYSNQPQHF.

The chain is built from TRBV28 and TRBJ2-7, with D perhaps TRBD1 (6 bases). The CDR3 has 15 amino acids. Per the germline V gene, CDR1 is MDHEN and CDR2 is SYDVKM. V dropped 5 bases and J dropped 3 bases, with 17 bases sitting between them. CDR3 amino acids: CASSPRGWGSYEQYF. In DNA form, the CDR3 reads TGTGCCAGCAGTCCGAGGGGGTGGGGAAGCTACGAGCAGTACTTC.

J is TRBJ2-7 and V is TRBV7-2, with TRBD2 matching over 8 bases. V shed 5 bases, J shed 6 bases, and the junction held 15 bases outside the gene matches. CDR3 length: 16 amino acids. Germline loops: CDR1 SGHTA, CDR2 FQGNSA. CDR3 in amino acids: CASSPGGAGGLREQYF. DNA for the CDR3: TGTGCCAGCAGCCCCGGGGGGGCGGGGGGTCTACGCGAGCAGTACTTC.

V usage is TRBV7-9 and J usage is TRBJ2-5; TRBD1 matches at 10 bases. The germline CDR1 and CDR2 sequences are SEHNR and FQNEAQ (reference sequence). The V segment lost 5 bases and the J segment 5 bases; nucleotides outside the gene matches: 8. There are 15 residues in the CDR3. CDR3 residues: CASSTQDRGRETQYF. As DNA, the CDR3 is TGTGCCAGCAGCACCCAAGACAGGGGGCGGGAGACCCAGTACTTC.

The chain carries TRBV4-1 and TRBJ2-6, with a tentative D call TRBD1 (6 bases). Germline CDR1 is MGHRA and CDR2 is YSYEKL. This CDR3 comprises 16 residues. Deletions cut 0 bases from V and 2 bases from J, with 8 bases between. The CDR3 spells CASSQDPGAGANVLTF. The DNA of the CDR3 is TGCGCCAGCAGCCAAGATCCAGGGGCTGGGGCCAACGTCCTGACTTTC.

J is TRBJ1-2 and V is TRBV7-9; 9 bases map to TRBD1. V dropped 5 bases and J dropped 2; count of bases not matched to a gene: 9. Germline values: CDR1 SEHNR, CDR2 FQNEAQ (reference sequence). CDR3 length equals 16 residues. CDR3 loop: CASSPQGAQGNYGYTF. Written as DNA, the CDR3 is TGTGCCAGCAGCCCACAGGGGGCGCAGGGAAACTATGGCTACACCTTC.